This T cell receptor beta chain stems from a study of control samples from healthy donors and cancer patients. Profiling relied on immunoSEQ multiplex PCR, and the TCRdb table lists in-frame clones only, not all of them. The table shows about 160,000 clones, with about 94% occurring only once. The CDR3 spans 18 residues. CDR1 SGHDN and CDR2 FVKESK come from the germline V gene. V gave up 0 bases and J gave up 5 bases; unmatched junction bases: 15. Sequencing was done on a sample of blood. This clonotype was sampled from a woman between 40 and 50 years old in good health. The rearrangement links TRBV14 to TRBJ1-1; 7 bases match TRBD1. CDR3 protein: CASSQDRRRQGLGTEAFF. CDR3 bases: TGTGCCAGCAGCCAAGACAGGAGGCGACAGGGCCTGGGAACTGAAGCTTTCTTT.